This T cell receptor (beta chain) stems from a study of T cell clonality in common variable immunodeficiency. Study findings and constraints: Fewer deletions and N-nucleotide insertions were reportedly seen in common variable immunodeficiency TCR beta sequences.

Only in-frame clones appear in the TCRdb table, and some are missing; sequencing was by immunoSEQ multiplex PCR. Altogether around 24,000 clones were found in the sample, and no singletons occur. This clone was counted ten times or more. Its target is not known. The CDR3 is cut off 3 residues early in the read; its end comes from the germline J gene. Diagnosis required reduced IgG, IgA and/or IgM with specific antibody deficiency. CVID subjects were 15 or so female and about 29 male, aged roughly 9 to 70. Blood came from CVID subjects not ill and not taking immunomodulatory or immunosuppressive medication. V was shortened by 2 bases and J by 0 bases, with 7 bases between the two germline ends. Germline V gene data show CDR1 as SGHRS and CDR2 as YFSETQ. This CDR3 comprises 14 residues.

This TCR was sampled from a human donor with common variable immunodeficiency. The sample consisted of peripheral blood mononuclear cells. V usage is TRBV5-1 and J usage is TRBJ2-3; D remains ambiguous. The CDR3 region is CASSLSTSTDTQYF. CDR3 bases read: TGCGCCAGCAGCTTATCTACTAGCACAGATACG.